This is a list of T cell receptor beta chains from one sample in a study of CD8 T cells in Susac syndrome. TCRdb re-analysed the immunoSEQ multiplex PCR reads in MiXCR, keeping a single row per CDR3 protein. The data show approximately 190,000 distinct CDR3 sequences, approximately 93% seen once. Material for sequencing was CD4+ T cells from PBMCs. The source is a human donor in good health. The CDR3 runs from the conserved cysteine through the conserved F or W. Each record gives: clone size, J gene, V gene, D gene, CDR3 protein, CDR3 DNA. The D gene is left open where the match is weak. Size is omitted from some rows. Given values are once, few, many or a class for expanded clones.

clone_size: .; j_call: TRBJ1-5; v_call: TRBV12-3/TRBV12-4; d_call: .; cdr3_aa: CASSLGGYNQPQHF; cdr3_nt: TGTGCCAGCAGTTTAGGCGGATACAATCAGCCCCAGCATTTT
clone_size: .; j_call: TRBJ1-2; v_call: TRBV19; d_call: TRBD1; cdr3_aa: CASSTRDRGGGYTF; cdr3_nt: TGTGCCAGTAGTACCCGAGACAGGGGTGGCGGCTACACCTTC
clone_size: .; j_call: TRBJ1-4; v_call: TRBV14; d_call: .; cdr3_aa: CASSQAVGAANEKLFF; cdr3_nt: TGTGCCAGCAGCCAAGCGGTAGGGGCGGCTAATGAAAAACTGTTTTTT
clone_size: .; j_call: TRBJ2-5; v_call: TRBV11-1; d_call: TRBD2; cdr3_aa: CASSPKGLAGSQVPPETQYF; cdr3_nt: TGTGCCAGCAGCCCGAAGGGACTAGCGGGGAGTCAGGTCCCGCCAGAGACCCAGTACTTC
clone_size: once; j_call: TRBJ2-2; v_call: TRBV3-1; d_call: .; cdr3_aa: CASSLGGVVTGELFF; cdr3_nt: TGTGCCAGCAGCTTAGGAGGGGTCGTCACCGGGGAGCTGTTTTTT
clone_size: .; j_call: TRBJ2-3; v_call: TRBV6-1; d_call: .; cdr3_aa: CASSPYGSGQRDTQYF; cdr3_nt: TGTGCCAGCAGCCCCTATGGTAGCGGCCAGAGAGATACGCAGTATTTT
clone_size: once; j_call: TRBJ1-1; v_call: TRBV6-5; d_call: TRBD1; cdr3_aa: CASSHQDRGISEAFF; cdr3_nt: TGTGCCAGCAGTCACCAGGACAGGGGCATCTCTGAAGCTTTCTTT
clone_size: .; j_call: TRBJ2-5; v_call: TRBV28; d_call: TRBD2; cdr3_aa: CASSLYASGGAGGQETQYF; cdr3_nt: TGTGCCAGCAGTTTATATGCTAGCGGGGGGGCCGGGGGTCAAGAGACCCAGTACTTC
clone_size: .; j_call: TRBJ1-1; v_call: TRBV9; d_call: .; cdr3_aa: CASSVGGGEGKAFF; cdr3_nt: TGTGCCAGCAGCGTCGGGGGAGGCGAGGGGAAAGCTTTCTTT
clone_size: .; j_call: TRBJ2-5; v_call: TRBV5-1; d_call: TRBD1; cdr3_aa: CASSIGQGRVETQYF; cdr3_nt: TGCGCCAGCAGCATCGGACAGGGGAGGGTGGAGACCCAGTACTTC
clone_size: .; j_call: TRBJ2-5; v_call: TRBV7-9; d_call: .; cdr3_aa: CASSFSSGQETQYF; cdr3_nt: TGTGCCAGCAGCTTCTCCTCCGGCCAAGAGACCCAGTACTTC
clone_size: .; j_call: TRBJ1-5; v_call: TRBV6-1; d_call: .; cdr3_aa: CASSFMSQPQHF; cdr3_nt: TGTGCCAGCAGCTTCATGAGCCAGCCCCAGCATTTT
clone_size: .; j_call: TRBJ1-2; v_call: TRBV2; d_call: .; cdr3_aa: CASSELQGTSYGYTF; cdr3_nt: TGTGCCAGCAGTGAACTCCAGGGAACATCTTATGGCTACACCTTC
clone_size: .; j_call: TRBJ2-2; v_call: TRBV12-3/TRBV12-4; d_call: .; cdr3_aa: CASRHGGRANGELFF; cdr3_nt: TGTGCCAGCAGACACGGCGGGCGGGCGAACGGGGAGCTGTTTTTT
clone_size: once; j_call: TRBJ1-1; v_call: TRBV3-1; d_call: .; cdr3_aa: CASSQGFRDGQNTEAFF; cdr3_nt: TGTGCCAGCAGCCAAGGTTTCAGGGATGGTCAGAACACTGAAGCTTTCTTT
clone_size: .; j_call: TRBJ2-1; v_call: TRBV19; d_call: .; cdr3_aa: CASNTGYEQFF; cdr3_nt: TGTGCCAGCAATACAGGGTATGAGCAGTTCTTC
clone_size: .; j_call: TRBJ1-2; v_call: TRBV28; d_call: .; cdr3_aa: CASSSGKAIYGYTF; cdr3_nt: TGTGCCAGCAGCTCCGGGAAGGCCATCTATGGCTACACCTTC
clone_size: .; j_call: TRBJ2-3; v_call: TRBV7-9; d_call: TRBD1; cdr3_aa: CSQGGRSTDTQYF; cdr3_nt: TGTTCGCAAGGGGGCCGAAGCACAGATACGCAGTATTTT
clone_size: few; j_call: TRBJ2-7; v_call: TRBV6-1; d_call: .; cdr3_aa: CASSRTLSYEQYF; cdr3_nt: TGTGCCAGCAGTAGGACATTATCCTACGAGCAGTACTTC
clone_size: .; j_call: TRBJ2-2; v_call: TRBV18; d_call: .; cdr3_aa: CASSPFNTGELFF; cdr3_nt: TGTGCCAGCTCACCATTTAACACCGGGGAGCTGTTTTTT
clone_size: few; j_call: TRBJ1-6; v_call: TRBV4-2; d_call: .; cdr3_aa: CASSQEATGSSPLHF; cdr3_nt: TGTGCCAGCAGCCAAGAGGCTACAGGGTCCTCACCCCTCCACTTT
clone_size: .; j_call: TRBJ1-1; v_call: TRBV28; d_call: .; cdr3_aa: CASSPPGSRDEAFF; cdr3_nt: TGTGCCAGCAGTCCCCCGGGGTCTCGTGATGAAGCTTTCTTT
clone_size: .; j_call: TRBJ1-1; v_call: TRBV20-1; d_call: .; cdr3_aa: CSAADMNTEAFF; cdr3_nt: TGCAGTGCTGCCGACATGAACACTGAAGCTTTCTTT
clone_size: .; j_call: TRBJ1-1; v_call: TRBV5-1; d_call: .; cdr3_aa: CASSLGGRGSSWVTEAFF; cdr3_nt: TGCGCCAGCAGCTTGGGAGGCAGGGGCTCATCATGGGTCACTGAAGCTTTCTTT
clone_size: .; j_call: TRBJ2-2; v_call: TRBV5-6; d_call: .; cdr3_aa: CASEAMNTGELFF; cdr3_nt: TGTGCCAGCGAAGCAATGAACACCGGGGAGCTGTTTTTT
clone_size: .; j_call: TRBJ2-5; v_call: TRBV11-2; d_call: TRBD2; cdr3_aa: CASSLRSGGPETQYF; cdr3_nt: TGTGCCAGCAGCTTACGGTCGGGGGGGCCGGAGACCCAGTACTTC
clone_size: .; j_call: TRBJ1-2; v_call: TRBV30; d_call: .; cdr3_aa: CAWSVLLGGYTF; cdr3_nt: TGTGCCTGGAGTGTACTTCTCGGTGGCTACACCTTC
clone_size: few; j_call: TRBJ1-6; v_call: TRBV12-3/TRBV12-4; d_call: .; cdr3_aa: CASSLGENSPLHF; cdr3_nt: TGTGCCAGCAGTTTAGGGGAAAATTCACCCCTCCACTTT
clone_size: .; j_call: TRBJ1-1; v_call: TRBV12-3/TRBV12-4; d_call: .; cdr3_aa: CASSLPPGTEAFF; cdr3_nt: TGTGCCAGCAGTTTACCCCCGGGGACTGAAGCTTTCTTT
clone_size: .; j_call: TRBJ1-4; v_call: TRBV9; d_call: TRBD1; cdr3_aa: CASSNRDSLAEKLFF; cdr3_nt: TGTGCCAGCAGCAACCGGGACAGCCTCGCCGAAAAACTGTTTTTT
clone_size: .; j_call: TRBJ1-1; v_call: TRBV19; d_call: .; cdr3_aa: CASRPETAPTEAFF; cdr3_nt: TGTGCCAGTAGACCCGAGACAGCTCCGACTGAAGCTTTCTTT
clone_size: .; j_call: TRBJ2-2; v_call: TRBV29-1; d_call: .; cdr3_aa: CSVLGTGELFF; cdr3_nt: TGCAGCGTTCTTGGGACAGGGGAGCTGTTTTTT
clone_size: .; j_call: TRBJ2-6; v_call: TRBV3-1; d_call: .; cdr3_aa: CASSQDLMAGGANVLTF; cdr3_nt: TGTGCCAGCAGCCAAGATTTGATGGCTGGTGGGGCCAACGTCCTGACTTTC
clone_size: .; j_call: TRBJ2-7; v_call: TRBV7-2; d_call: .; cdr3_aa: CASSLVSYEQYF; cdr3_nt: TGTGCCAGCAGCTTAGTGTCCTACGAGCAGTACTTC
clone_size: .; j_call: TRBJ2-5; v_call: TRBV11-3; d_call: .; cdr3_aa: CASSLGRSQQETQYF; cdr3_nt: TGTGCCAGCAGCTTAGGGCGATCCCAACAAGAGACCCAGTACTTC
clone_size: .; j_call: TRBJ2-5; v_call: TRBV5-1; d_call: TRBD1; cdr3_aa: CASSLTGEETQYF; cdr3_nt: TGCGCCAGCAGCTTGACAGGGGAAGAGACCCAGTACTTC